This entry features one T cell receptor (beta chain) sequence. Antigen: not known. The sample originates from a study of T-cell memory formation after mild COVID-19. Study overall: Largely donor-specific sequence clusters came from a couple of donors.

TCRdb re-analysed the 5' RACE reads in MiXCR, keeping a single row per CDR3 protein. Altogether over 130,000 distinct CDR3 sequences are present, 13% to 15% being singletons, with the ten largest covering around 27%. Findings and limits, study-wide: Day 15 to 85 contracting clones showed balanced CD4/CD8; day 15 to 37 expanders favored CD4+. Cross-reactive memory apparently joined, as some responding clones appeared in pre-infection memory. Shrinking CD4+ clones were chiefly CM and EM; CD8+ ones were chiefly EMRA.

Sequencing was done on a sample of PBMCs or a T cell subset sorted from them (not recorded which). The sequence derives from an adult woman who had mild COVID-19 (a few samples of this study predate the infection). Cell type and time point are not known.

CDR3: CASMKGAYEQYF. DNA for the CDR3: TGTGCCAGCATGAAAGGAGCTTACGAGCAGTACTTC. This sequence joins TRBV2 and TRBJ2-7; D gene uncertain. The V end lost 7 bases, the J end lost 4 bases, and 11 bases lay between the germline ends. Germline CDR1 and CDR2: SNHLY and FYNNEI. This CDR3 contains 12 residues.